The entry below gives a single T cell receptor beta chain sequence along with its context. Its specificity is unknown. TCRdb keeps only in-frame clones here, not all; method: immunoSEQ multiplex PCR. This sample has under 95,000 clones, with 90% found just once. The data belong to a study of T cell responses to AZD1222 COVID-19 vaccine. General observations from the study: Repertoires were sampled only after the peak T cell response. Across the whole spike, CD4 TCRs peaked at regions 160-218 and 743-854. It was only a handful of AZD1222 recipients who were seropositive at baseline. The donors showed a predominance of white British ancestry and of females, with possible underestimation of clonal diversity.

The CDR3 extends over 16 amino acids. CDR1 SGHRS and CDR2 YFSETQ come from the germline V gene. V gave up 0 bases and J gave up 2 bases, with 12 bases separating them. The material sequenced was peripheral blood, taken on day 0 of AZD1222 vaccination. This rearrangement joins TRBV5-1 to TRBJ1-3; D may be TRBD1 (6 bases). This sequence originates from an adult in good health. CDR3 loop: CASSLDRAGPGNTIYF. The CDR3 bases are TGCGCCAGCAGCTTGGACAGGGCCGGCCCTGGAAACACCATATATTTT.